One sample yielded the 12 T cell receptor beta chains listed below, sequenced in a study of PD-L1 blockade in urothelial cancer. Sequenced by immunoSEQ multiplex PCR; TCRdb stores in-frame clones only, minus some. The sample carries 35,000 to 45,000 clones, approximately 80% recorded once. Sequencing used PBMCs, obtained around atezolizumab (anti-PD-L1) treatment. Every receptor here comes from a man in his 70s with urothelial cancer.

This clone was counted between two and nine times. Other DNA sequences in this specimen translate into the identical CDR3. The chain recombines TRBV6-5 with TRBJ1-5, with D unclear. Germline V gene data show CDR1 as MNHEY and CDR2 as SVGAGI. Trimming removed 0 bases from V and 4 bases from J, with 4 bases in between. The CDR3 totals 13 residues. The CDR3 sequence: CASSYSSNQPQHF. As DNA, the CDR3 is TGTGCCAGCAGTTACTCCTCGAATCAGCCCCAGCATTTT.

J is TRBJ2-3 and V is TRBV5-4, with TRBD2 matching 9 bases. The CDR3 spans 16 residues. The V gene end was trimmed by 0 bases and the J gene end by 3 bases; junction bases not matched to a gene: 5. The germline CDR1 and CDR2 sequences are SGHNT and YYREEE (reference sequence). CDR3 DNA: TGTGCCAGCAGCTTGGGCGGGAGGGTGGGGACAGATACGCAGTATTTT. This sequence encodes CASSLGGRVGTDTQYF.

CDR3 residues: CAWTGPDSYEQYF. CDR3 nucleotide sequence: TGTGCCTGGACGGGTCCAGACAGCTACGAGCAGTACTTC. V and J are TRBV30 and TRBJ2-7, with D possibly being TRBD1 (5 bases). In germline, CDR1 is GTSNPN, CDR2 SVGIG (reference sequence). The germline V and J ends were trimmed by 4 bases and 3 bases, with 13 bases remaining between them. The CDR3 is 13 residues long.

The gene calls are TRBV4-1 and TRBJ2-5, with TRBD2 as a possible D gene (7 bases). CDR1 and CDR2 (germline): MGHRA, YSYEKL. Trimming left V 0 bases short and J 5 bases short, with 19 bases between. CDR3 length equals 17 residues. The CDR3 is CASSQDSRGRSSETQYF. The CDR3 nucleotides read TGCGCCAGCAGCCAAGATTCGCGGGGGCGATCCTCGGAGACCCAGTACTTC.

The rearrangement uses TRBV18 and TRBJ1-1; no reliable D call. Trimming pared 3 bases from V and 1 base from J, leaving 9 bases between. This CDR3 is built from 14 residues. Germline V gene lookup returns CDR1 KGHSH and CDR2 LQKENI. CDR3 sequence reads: CASSPEHQNTEAFF. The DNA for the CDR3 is TGTGCCAGCTCACCTGAACACCAGAACACTGAAGCTTTCTTT. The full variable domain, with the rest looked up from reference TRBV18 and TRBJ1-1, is NAGVMQNPRHLVRRRGQEARLRCSPMKGHSHVYWYRQLPEEGLKFMVYLQKENIIDESGMPKERFSAEFPKEGPSILRIQQVVRGDSAAYFCASSPEHQNTEAFFGQGTRLTVV.

The CDR3 is CASSQVGGAGSDTQYF. The CDR3 coding sequence is TGTGCCAGCAGCCAAGTTGGCGGGGCGGGGTCAGATACGCAGTATTTT. The J gene is TRBJ2-3, the V gene TRBV4-2, with a weak D call TRBD2 (6 bases). The germline CDR1 and CDR2 sequences are LGHNA and YNFKEQ. The CDR3 covers 16 residues. The V gene lost 1 base and the J gene lost 4 bases, with 15 bases spanning the gap.

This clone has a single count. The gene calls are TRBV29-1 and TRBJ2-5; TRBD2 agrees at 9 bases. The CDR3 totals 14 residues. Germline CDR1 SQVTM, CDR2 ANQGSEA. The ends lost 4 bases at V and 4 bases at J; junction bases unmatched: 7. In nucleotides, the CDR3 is TGCAGCGTTGCAGCGGGAGGTTTCTCAGAGACCCAGTACTTC. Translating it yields CSVAAGGFSETQYF.

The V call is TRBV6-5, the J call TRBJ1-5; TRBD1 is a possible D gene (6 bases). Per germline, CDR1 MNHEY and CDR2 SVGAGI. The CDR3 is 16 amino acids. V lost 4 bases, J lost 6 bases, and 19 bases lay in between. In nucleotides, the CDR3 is TGTGCCAGCAGTTCCATATCCACGAGGACAGTTCAGCCCCAGCATTTT. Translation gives CASSSISTRTVQPQHF.

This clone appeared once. The CDR3 coding sequence is TGTGCCAGCAGCCCCGGGGGTTTTTGGGGTGATTCACCCCTCCACTTT. Protein sequence: CASSPGGFWGDSPLHF. The chain is built from TRBV5-4 and TRBJ1-6; possible D gene TRBD1, 5 bases. Trimming removed 4 bases at V and 8 bases at J, with 19 bases between. The CDR3 runs to 16 residues. Germline CDR1 and CDR2: SGHNT and YYREEE (reference sequence).

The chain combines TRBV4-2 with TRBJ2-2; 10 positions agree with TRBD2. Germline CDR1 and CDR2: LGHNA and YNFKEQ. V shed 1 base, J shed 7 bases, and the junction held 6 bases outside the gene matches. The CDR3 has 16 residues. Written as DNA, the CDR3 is TGTGCCAGCAGCCAAGGGGCTAGCGGGAGTATCGGGGAGCTGTTTTTT. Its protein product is CASSQGASGSIGELFF.

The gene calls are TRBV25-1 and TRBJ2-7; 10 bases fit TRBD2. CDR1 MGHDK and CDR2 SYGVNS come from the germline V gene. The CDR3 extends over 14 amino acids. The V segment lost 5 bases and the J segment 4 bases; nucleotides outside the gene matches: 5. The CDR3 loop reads CASSTGTSAYEQYF. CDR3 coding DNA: TGTGCCAGCAGTACGGGGACTAGCGCGTACGAGCAGTACTTC.

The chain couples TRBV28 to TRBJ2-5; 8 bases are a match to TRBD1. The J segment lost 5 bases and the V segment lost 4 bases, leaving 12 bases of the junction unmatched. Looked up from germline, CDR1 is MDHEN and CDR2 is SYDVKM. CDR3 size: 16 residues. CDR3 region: CASSSQGATILETQYF. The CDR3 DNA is TGTGCCAGCAGTTCCCAGGGGGCGACGATTTTGGAGACCCAGTACTTC.